One sample yielded the 13 T cell receptor beta chains listed below, sequenced in a study of T-cell memory formation after mild COVID-19. TCRdb fed the 5' RACE reads into MiXCR, producing one record per CDR3 protein. The data show hundreds of thousands of distinct CDR3 sequences, 28% seen once. The source material was PBMCs or a T cell subset sorted from them (not recorded which). All receptors derive from an adult woman who had mild COVID-19 (a few samples of this study predate the infection). Cell type and time point are not known.

V gene TRBV11-2 combines with J gene TRBJ2-1, with a possible D match to TRBD2 (6 bases). Deletions cut 4 bases from V and 1 base from J, with 14 bases between. CDR1 is SGHAT and CDR2 is FQNNGV in the germline V gene. The CDR3 is 16 residues long. For the CDR3, the DNA is TGTGCCAGCAGCTGGGGAGGTGGCGGGTCCTACAATGAGCAGTTCTTC. It yields the protein CASSWGGGGSYNEQFF.

This clonotype was seen only a few times. The chain combines TRBV6-2 or TRBV6-3 with TRBJ1-2, with no clear D. Trimming removed 4 bases from V and 3 bases from J, with 12 bases in between. Germline V gives CDR1 MNHEY, CDR2 SVGEGT. This CDR3 contains 14 residues. CDR3 protein: CASSSPQEDYGYTF. CDR3 nucleotide sequence: TGTGCCAGCAGTTCTCCGCAGGAAGACTATGGCTACACCTTC.

The rearrangement joins TRBV4-3 to TRBJ2-7, with TRBD1 as a possible D gene (7 bases). V dropped 0 bases and J dropped 0 bases, with 18 bases sitting between them. The germline gives CDR1 LGHNA, CDR2 YSLEER. CDR3 length: 18 amino acids. The CDR3 sequence is CASSQELSQGGSSYEQYF. CDR3 sequence (DNA): TGCGCCAGCAGCCAAGAGCTGAGCCAGGGGGGATCCTCCTACGAGCAGTACTTC.

This clonotype showed up just a few times. This chain connects TRBV27 to TRBJ2-1, with D perhaps TRBD2 (5 bases). The germline gives CDR1 MNHEY, CDR2 SMNVEV (reference sequence). Trimming left V 7 bases short and J 0 bases short, with 10 bases between. The CDR3 has 14 amino acids. The CDR3 DNA reads as TGTGCCAGCAAGGGAGCCACCTCCTACAATGAGCAGTTCTTC. This codes for CASKGATSYNEQFF.

V and J are TRBV12-3 or TRBV12-4 and TRBJ2-1; D is ambiguous. The CDR3 length is 14 residues. Trimming cost V 0 bases and J 7 bases, with 10 bases left between them. This chain's CDR3 is CASSLAAPGNEQFF. CDR3 in DNA: TGTGCCAGCAGTTTAGCTGCCCCTGGGAATGAGCAGTTCTTC.

This clonotype was picked up a small number of times. The chain couples TRBV14 to TRBJ2-1, with D perhaps matching TRBD1 or TRBD2 (6 bases each). V was shortened by 3 bases and J by 5 bases, with 8 bases between the two germline ends. The CDR3 has 13 amino acids. Germline lookup yields CDR1 SGHDN and CDR2 FVKESK. The CDR3 reads CASSQRGDNEQFF. CDR3 in DNA: TGTGCCAGCAGCCAGAGGGGGGACAATGAGCAGTTCTTC.

This clonotype has only a few counts. The chain couples TRBV6-2 or TRBV6-3 to TRBJ1-1, with 8 bases fitting TRBD1. V dropped 5 bases and J dropped 5; count of bases not matched to a gene: 7. The CDR3 consists of 14 residues. The V gene's germline CDR1 is MNHEY and CDR2 SVGEGT. CDR3 protein: CASSDRDRYTEAFF. Written as DNA, the CDR3 is TGTGCCAGCAGTGACCGGGACAGGTATACTGAAGCTTTCTTT.

This clonotype was seen a handful of times. This chain links TRBV7-6 with TRBJ2-7, with 11 bases fitting TRBD1. The CDR3 contains 15 residues. The germline V gene has CDR1 SGHVS and CDR2 FNYEAQ. V lost 4 bases to trimming and J lost 4 bases; unmatched junction nucleotides: 6. CDR3 region: CASSSGQGALYEQYF. DNA for the CDR3: TGTGCCAGCAGCTCCGGACAGGGGGCATTATACGAGCAGTACTTC.

CDR3 nucleotide sequence: TGTGCCAGCAGTGACAGTGTTGGGACCCCAGATACGCAGTATTTT. It is translated as CASSDSVGTPDTQYF. This chain connects TRBV6-4 to TRBJ2-3; D is possibly TRBD1 or TRBD2 (5 bases each). This CDR3 comprises 15 residues. Per the germline V gene, CDR1 is MRHNA and CDR2 is SNTAGT. V lost 2 bases, J lost 4 bases, and 13 bases lay in between.

This clonotype was seen a few times. CDR3 sequence reads: CSATLRQGKVASTEAFF. CDR3 DNA: TGCAGTGCCACCCTGAGGCAGGGTAAGGTTGCGTCCACTGAAGCTTTCTTT. V usage is TRBV20-1 and J usage is TRBJ1-1; TRBD1 might be the D (5 bases). The CDR3 has 17 amino acids. Trimming left V 6 bases short and J 4 bases short, with 27 bases between. Germline CDR1 DFQATT, CDR2 SNEGSKA (reference sequence).

This chain uses TRBV27 with TRBJ2-7; 8 bases line up with TRBD1. This CDR3 spans 14 amino acids. V lost 2 bases and J lost 6; bases outside the gene matches: 6. Germline-derived CDR1 and CDR2 are MNHEY and SMNVEV (reference sequence). The CDR3 here is CASSLQGALREQYF. The CDR3 nucleotides read TGTGCCAGCAGTTTACAGGGGGCCCTGCGCGAGCAGTACTTC.

V and J are TRBV24-1 and TRBJ2-1; TRBD2 is a possible D gene (7 bases). Germline CDR1 reads KGHDR; CDR2 reads SFDVKD. V gave up 1 base and J gave up 4 bases, with 13 bases separating them. This CDR3 has 16 amino acids. CDR3 in DNA: TGTGCCACCAGTGATTTTAAGGGGGAGGGGTACAATGAGCAGTTCTTC. Translation gives CATSDFKGEGYNEQFF.

DNA of the CDR3: TGCGCCAGCAGCCCAGGGACAGCTAACACTGAAGCTTTCTTT. Translation: CASSPGTANTEAFF. The chain carries TRBV5-1 and TRBJ1-1; 7 nucleotides align to TRBD1. V dropped 4 bases and J dropped 2; count of bases not matched to a gene: 5. CDR3 length: 14 residues. Germline V gene lookup returns CDR1 SGHRS and CDR2 YFSETQ.